This TCR beta chain was recorded in a study of T cells in Graves' hyperthyroidism and ophthalmopathy. Template material for amplifying TCR beta CDR3 regions consisted of RNA transcripts. Primed by the HTBI set, a first-round RT-PCR was run on the TCR CDR3. TCRdb itself ran the multiplex PCR reads through MiXCR, one entry per CDR3 protein. The repertoire holds 300,000 or so distinct CDR3 sequences, with about 20% as singletons. The CDR3 length is 15 residues. The V and J ends lost 1 base and 5 bases respectively, with 9 bases between them. Germline V lookup: CDR1 MGHRA, CDR2 YSYEKL. This clonotype originated in a woman in her forties or fifties with Graves' hyperthyroidism. Source material: blood. This chain links TRBV4-1 with TRBJ1-6; D gene unclear. The DNA for the CDR3 is TGCGCCAGCAGCCAAGGATCCAGGAATAATTCACCCCTCCACTTT. The encoded protein is CASSQGSRNNSPLHF.